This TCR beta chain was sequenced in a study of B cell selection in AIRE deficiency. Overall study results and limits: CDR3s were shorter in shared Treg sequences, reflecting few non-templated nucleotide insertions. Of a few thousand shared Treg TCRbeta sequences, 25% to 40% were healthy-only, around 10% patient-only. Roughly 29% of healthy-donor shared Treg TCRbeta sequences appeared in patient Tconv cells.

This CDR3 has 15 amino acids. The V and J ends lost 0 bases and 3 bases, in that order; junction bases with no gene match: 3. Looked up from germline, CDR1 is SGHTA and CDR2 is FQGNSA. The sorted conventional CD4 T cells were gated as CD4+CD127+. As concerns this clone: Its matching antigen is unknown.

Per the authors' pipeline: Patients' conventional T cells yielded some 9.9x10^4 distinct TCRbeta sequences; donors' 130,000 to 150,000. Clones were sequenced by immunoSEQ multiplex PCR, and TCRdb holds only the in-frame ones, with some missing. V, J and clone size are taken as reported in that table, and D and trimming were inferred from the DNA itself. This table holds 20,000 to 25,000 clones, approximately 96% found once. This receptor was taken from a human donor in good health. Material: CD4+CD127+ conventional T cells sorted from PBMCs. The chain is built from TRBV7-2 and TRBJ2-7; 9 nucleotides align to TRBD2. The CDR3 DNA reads TGTGCCAGCAGCTTAGCGCGGGAGGGACTCTACGAGCAGTACTTC. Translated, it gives CASSLAREGLYEQYF. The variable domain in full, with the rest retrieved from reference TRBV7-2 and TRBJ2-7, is GAGVSQSPSNKVTEKGKDVELRCDPISGHTALYWYRQSLGQGLEFLIYFQGNSAPDKSGLPSDRFSAERTGGSVSTLTIQRTQQEDSAVYLCASSLAREGLYEQYFGPGTRLTVT.